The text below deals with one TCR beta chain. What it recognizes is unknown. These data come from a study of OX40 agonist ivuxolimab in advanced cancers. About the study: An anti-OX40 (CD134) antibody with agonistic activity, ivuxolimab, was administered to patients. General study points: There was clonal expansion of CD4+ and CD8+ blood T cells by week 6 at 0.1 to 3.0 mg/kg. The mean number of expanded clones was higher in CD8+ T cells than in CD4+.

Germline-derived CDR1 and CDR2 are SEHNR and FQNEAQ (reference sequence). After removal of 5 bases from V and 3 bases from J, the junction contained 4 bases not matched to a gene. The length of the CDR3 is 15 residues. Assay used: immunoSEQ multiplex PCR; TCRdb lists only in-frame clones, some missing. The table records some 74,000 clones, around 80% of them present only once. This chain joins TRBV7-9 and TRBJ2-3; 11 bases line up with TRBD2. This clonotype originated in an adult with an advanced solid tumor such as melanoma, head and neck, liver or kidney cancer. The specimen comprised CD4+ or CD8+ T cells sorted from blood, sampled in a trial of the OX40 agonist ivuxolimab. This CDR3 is CASSLLAGVTDTQYF. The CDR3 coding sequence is TGTGCCAGCAGCCTACTAGCGGGGGTTACAGATACGCAGTATTTT.